This T cell receptor beta chain is drawn from a study of CD8+CD57+ T cells in acquired aplastic anemia. Study-wide context: Yields of DNA that came from sorted CD4+ and CD8+ cells averaged roughly 3.3 ug. Study results and limitations: Twenty-nine CD8+ CDR3 sequences were shared between patients and controls. Patients showed no significant difference from controls in CD8+ Simpson's diversity.

Germline V lookup: CDR1 MGHRA, CDR2 YSYEKL. This CDR3 spans 11 amino acids. Comments on this clonotype: Its antigen is as yet unknown. A read error may account for a junction end that differs from germline.

Genomic DNA was employed as the template in profiling TCR beta VDJ and CDR3. MiXCR, applied by TCRdb to the reads, yields one record per CDR3 protein. The table lists some 410,000 distinct CDR3 sequences, 65% to 80% of them singletons. This clonotype was sampled from a human donor in good health, serving as a control. The sample taken for sequencing was sorted CD4+, CD8+, or CD8+CD57+ T cells (not recorded which) from PBMCs. The chain links TRBV4-1 to TRBJ1-1, with D tentatively TRBD1 (6 bases). The CDR3 loop reads CTVEEGVSAFF. The CDR3 DNA sequence: TGTACCGTTGAAGAGGGGGTTAGCGCTTTCTTT.